This T cell receptor beta chain was documented in a study of regulatory dendritic cells for organ transplantation. Points from the study as a whole: Alloreactive memory CD8+ T cell pools varied considerably between individuals. Resting memory CD8+ T cells held the most alloreactive clonotypes. Memory CD8+ clonal expansion seemed more limited with regulatory than mature dendritic cells.

Measured with immunoSEQ multiplex PCR; TCRdb has only the in-frame clones, and not every one. The data hold 25,000 to 35,000 clones, with 75% to 80% observed a single time. Germline V gene sequence: CDR1 SNHLY, CDR2 FYNNEI. The V and J ends lost 4 bases and 0 bases respectively, with 13 bases between them. This CDR3 contains 15 residues. About this clone itself: The target antigen is unknown.

V usage is TRBV2 and J usage is TRBJ2-7; tentative D call: TRBD2 (6 bases). The sequenced sample was memory CD4+ T cells from blood. Described subset: CD45RO+ memory T cells. The receptor was isolated from a human donor in good health. CDR3 coding DNA: TGTGCCAGCAGTGGCGGTGGGAGGAACTCCTACGAGCAGTACTTC. Its translation: CASSGGGRNSYEQYF.